A selection of T cell receptor beta chains follows, all from one sample in a study of sequential checkpoint blockade in melanoma. The protocol was immunoSEQ multiplex PCR, while the TCRdb copy is restricted to in-frame clones and leaves out a portion. The table has over 6,000 clones, approximately 80% seen once. Sequencing was performed on CD8+ T cells sorted from blood (inferred from file names), taken from a patient given nivolumab and ipilimumab in sequence. These TCRs come from a human donor with melanoma. Each CDR3 is given with its conserved first and last residue. A D gene is named only where the DNA matches it firmly. A clone size is listed for some rows: how often the clone was seen (once, few, many), or a class if it is expanded.

J: TRBJ2-7
size: .
V: TRBV11-3
D: TRBD2
DNA: TGTGCCAGCAGCTTAGATCATACGGCTAGCGGGAGTGGTAAGGCGTACGAGCAGTACTTC
CDR3: CASSLDHTASGSGKAYEQYF

J: TRBJ2-7
size: .
V: TRBV14
D: TRBD1
DNA: TGTGCCAGCAGCAAAGAGGACAGGGTAAATTACGAGCAGTACTTC
CDR3: CASSKEDRVNYEQYF

J: TRBJ2-3
size: few
V: TRBV27
D: .
DNA: TGTGCCAGCAGTCGACAGGACCTAGATACGCAGTATTTT
CDR3: CASSRQDLDTQYF

J: TRBJ2-3
size: .
V: TRBV4-2
D: TRBD2
DNA: TGTGCCAGCAGCCAAGATTTAGGGGAGGGAGATACGCAGTATTTT
CDR3: CASSQDLGEGDTQYF

J: TRBJ2-7
size: .
V: TRBV7-9
D: .
DNA: TGTGCCAGCAGCTTAAGGGGTGCGAACTCCTACGAGCAGTACTTC
CDR3: CASSLRGANSYEQYF

J: TRBJ2-3
size: few
V: TRBV28
D: TRBD2
DNA: TGTGCCAGCAGTTTCCCTCTTATCCCGACTAGCGGGATCCGGGATACGCAGTATTTT
CDR3: CASSFPLIPTSGIRDTQYF

J: TRBJ2-3
size: .
V: TRBV5-1
D: TRBD2
DNA: TGCGCCAGCAGATTGGCGTTGGGGACTAGCGGGAGGAGGATCACAGATACGCAGTATTTT
CDR3: CASRLALGTSGRRITDTQYF

J: TRBJ2-7
size: .
V: TRBV7-6
D: .
DNA: TGTGCCAGCAGCCGACTAGAATCCTACGAGCAGTACTTC
CDR3: CASSRLESYEQYF

J: TRBJ2-3
size: .
V: TRBV7-9
D: .
DNA: TGTGCCAGCAGCTTAGGAGCAGATACGCAGTATTTT
CDR3: CASSLGADTQYF

J: TRBJ2-3
size: .
V: TRBV5-4
D: TRBD1
DNA: TGTGCCAGCAGCTTAACCGGGACAGGGGGCCTTATCGACGATACGCAGTATTTT
CDR3: CASSLTGTGGLIDDTQYF

J: TRBJ2-5
size: .
V: TRBV4-1
D: TRBD1
DNA: TGCGCCAGCAGCCGGGGGACAGGGGGCGGGGAGACCCAGTACTTC
CDR3: CASSRGTGGGETQYF

J: TRBJ2-1
size: few
V: TRBV5-4
D: TRBD2
DNA: TGTGCCAGCAGCTTGTTAGCGGGAGGGGCCCGGGAGCAGTTCTTC
CDR3: CASSLLAGGAREQFF

J: TRBJ1-5
size: .
V: TRBV27
D: TRBD1
DNA: TGTGCCAGCCGGACAGGGAGCAGCAATCAGCCCCAGCATTTT
CDR3: CASRTGSSNQPQHF

J: TRBJ2-7
size: .
V: TRBV7-3
D: .
DNA: TGTGCCAGCAGCCTAGAAGTAGGGAGCGAGCAGTACTTC
CDR3: CASSLEVGSEQYF

J: TRBJ1-2
size: .
V: TRBV27
D: TRBD1
DNA: TGTGCCAGCAGTCCAGGGACAGGGACCTATGGCTACACCTTC
CDR3: CASSPGTGTYGYTF